These 21 T cell receptor beta chains originate from one sample sequenced in a study of T cell clusters in autoimmune cytopenias. TRB was amplified from roughly 0.25 ug of peripheral blood genomic DNA per sample. Multiplex touch-down PCR amplified TRB using TRB-A and TRB-B pools in one tube. TCRdb derives one entry per CDR3 protein from the multiplex PCR reads, leaving out DNA. The sample table sets out about 5,000 distinct CDR3 sequences. This sample was shared with a second study, whose subject was T cell repertoires in aging, cancer and after chemotherapy.

Source material: peripheral blood. The source is a human donor with chronic lymphocytic leukemia. The donor label of this sample is uncertain.

The J gene is TRBJ2-6, the V gene TRBV6-5; TCRdb's D gene call, TRBD1, goes unchecked for lack of DNA. Looked up from germline, CDR1 is MNHEY and CDR2 is SVGAGI. CDR3 length equals 14 residues. CDR3 loop: CASSSRSGANVLTF.

The chain has TRBV7-9 and TRBJ1-1. CDR1 and CDR2 from the germline V gene are SEHNR and FQNEAQ (reference sequence). CDR3 size: 13 residues. Here the CDR3 reads CASSSQMNTEAFF.

V is TRBV5-1 and J is TRBJ2-3; absent DNA, TCRdb's TRBD1 call cannot be checked. Germline assignment: CDR1 SGHRS and CDR2 YFSETQ. The CDR3 covers 14 residues. The CDR3 spells CASSLWGASDTQYF.

This sequence joins TRBV5-4 and TRBJ1-1; TCRdb lists TRBD1, though no DNA is available to test this call. Germline V gives CDR1 SGHNT, CDR2 YYREEE (reference sequence). The CDR3 has 14 amino acids. Here the CDR3 reads CASSLDRGFSEAFF.

In terms of frequency, this clonotype is medium-sized (0.01 to 0.1%). J is TRBJ2-1 and V is TRBV29-1; checking the TCRdb D call of TRBD1 is not possible without DNA. The CDR3 is 16 amino acids. Germline CDR1 SQVTM, CDR2 ANQGSEA. CDR3 amino acids: CSVGRSRDRLKNEQFF.

In terms of frequency, this clonotype is medium-sized. The J gene is TRBJ2-1, the V gene TRBV11-1; TCRdb picks TRBD1, but there is no DNA to check that call. The V gene's germline CDR1 is SGHAT and CDR2 FQDESV (reference sequence). The length of the CDR3 is 19 residues. The CDR3: CASSSSLSGAGKTYNEQFF. Full variable domain (missing parts from reference TRBV11-1 and TRBJ2-1): EAEVAQSPRYKITEKSQAVAFWCDPISGHATLYWYRQILGQGPELLVQFQDESVVDDSQLPKDRFSAERLKGVDSTLKIQPAELGDSAMYLCASSSSLSGAGKTYNEQFFGPGTRLTVL.

The chain joins TRBV11-2 to TRBJ2-1. Looked up from germline, CDR1 is SGHAT and CDR2 is FQNNGV. This CDR3 is 12 amino acids long. The CDR3 spells CASSEYLWEQFF.

The chain couples TRBV6-2 or TRBV6-3 to TRBJ1-2. Germline V gives CDR1 MNHEY, CDR2 SVGEGT. The CDR3 contains 14 residues. CDR3 in amino acids: CASSYPTYYYGYTF.

By frequency, this clonotype is medium-sized. The V call is TRBV19, the J call TRBJ2-1; absent DNA, TCRdb's TRBD2 call cannot be checked. Germline V CDR1 and CDR2: LNHDA, SQIVND (reference sequence). The CDR3 runs to 15 residues. The chain's CDR3 is CASSPTSGGINEQFF.

This rearrangement joins TRBV11-3 to TRBJ1-3; no DNA is available, so the TRBD1 call from TCRdb remains unchecked. The germline CDR1 and CDR2 sequences are SGHNT and YENEEA. CDR3 length: 15 residues. CDR3: CASGYRGPSGNTIYF.

According to its frequency, this clonotype is medium-sized. V gene TRBV6-6 combines with J gene TRBJ2-3. CDR1 and CDR2 from the germline V gene are MNHNY and SVGAGI (reference sequence). The CDR3 is 12 residues long. This CDR3 reads CASSPSPDTQYF.

By frequency, this clonotype is medium-sized. The CDR3 sequence is CATRGLGETQYF. The rearrangement links TRBV6-1 to TRBJ2-5; the TRBD1 assignment by TCRdb is unverifiable without DNA. Germline CDR1 MNHNS, CDR2 SASEGT. The CDR3 has 12 residues.

The chain has TRBV7-9 and TRBJ2-5; the D call of TRBD1 rests on TCRdb alone, since no DNA is present to check it. The CDR3 covers 11 residues. CDR1 and CDR2 from the germline V gene are SEHNR and FQNEAQ (reference sequence). The CDR3 loop is CAVPRGETQYF.

J is TRBJ1-1 and V is TRBV5-6. CDR1 is SGHDT and CDR2 is YYEEEE in the germline V gene. CDR3 length: 12 residues. This chain's CDR3 is CASSLAPFEAFF.

The J gene is TRBJ2-4, the V gene TRBV5-4; without DNA, the TCRdb call of TRBD2 cannot be checked. The germline CDR1 and CDR2 sequences are SGHNT and YYREEE (reference sequence). The CDR3 has 16 residues. The CDR3 spells CASSTRQGTAKNIQYF.

By frequency, this clonotype is medium-sized. This chain uses TRBV27 with TRBJ2-1; TCRdb proposes TRBD1, but this gene call is untestable without DNA. The CDR3 is made up of 14 amino acids. CDR1 and CDR2 (germline): MNHEY, SMNVEV (reference sequence). CDR3 loop: CASSFGTGVNEQFF.

The chain combines TRBV6-4 with TRBJ2-7; TCRdb outputs TRBD2, but without DNA this stays unchecked. Germline CDR1 MRHNA, CDR2 SNTAGT. The CDR3 is 18 residues long. Here the CDR3 reads CASSDSIGVQAGGDEQYF.

CDR3 residues: CASSLSGLSSTDTQYF. The genes are TRBV13 and TRBJ2-3. CDR1 and CDR2 from the germline V gene are PRHDT and FYEKMQ (reference sequence). The CDR3 loop spans 16 amino acids.

The chain employs TRBV6-1 and TRBJ1-1; absent DNA, TCRdb's TRBD1 call cannot be checked. The CDR3 covers 16 residues. In germline, CDR1 is MNHNS, CDR2 SASEGT. This CDR3 reads CASSERDRGVNTEAFF.

The chain is built from TRBV6-6 and TRBJ1-5. CDR1 MNHNY and CDR2 SVGAGI come from the germline V gene (reference sequence). This CDR3 has 14 residues. This CDR3 reads CASSYDDRNQPQHF.

V is TRBV11-3 and J is TRBJ2-2. CDR3 length: 14 amino acids. Germline V gene lookup returns CDR1 SGHNT and CDR2 YENEEA. The CDR3 here is CASSEGFYTGELFF.